The clone carrying this T cell receptor (beta chain) was seen ten or more times. This specimen comes from a study of T cell repertoires in cytomegalovirus infection. Looked up from germline, CDR1 is MNHEY and CDR2 is SMNVEV (reference sequence). Trimming cost V 5 bases and J 1 base, with 18 bases left between them. The CDR3 spans 16 residues. Via MiXCR, TCRdb re-called the reads, giving one row per CDR3 protein. Here the sample spans around 270,000 distinct CDR3 sequences, roughly 10% being singletons. The sample consisted of PBMCs. The clonotype was recovered from a human donor in good health (CMV status not recorded). Some clones in this sample may be carry-over from other donors' samples. The chain is built from TRBV27 and TRBJ2-7; a possible D gene is TRBD2 (5 bases). CDR3 protein: CASSPGRRGPSYEQYF. Written as DNA, the CDR3 is TGTGCCAGCAGTCCCGGACGTCGGGGTCCGTCCTACGAGCAGTACTTC.